Listed below are T cell receptor beta chains from one sample, sequenced in a study of blood T cell dynamics during melanoma immunotherapy. Produced via immunoSEQ multiplex PCR; TCRdb's table is partial and in-frame only. The sample shows about 10,000 clones, about 89% of them seen only once. The specimen comprised blood, sampled from a patient treated with checkpoint blockade. The receptor source for this set is a human donor with melanoma. CDR3s include the opening cysteine and the closing phenylalanine or tryptophan. D genes are given only for firm matches. Expanded clones are given a class, and other clones once, few, many or no size at all.

d_call	v_call	clone_size	j_call	cdr3_nt	cdr3_aa
NA	TRBV28	NA	TRBJ2-3	TGTGCCAGCAGTTTAGTAGCTCCAGATACGCAGTATTTT	CASSLVAPDTQYF
NA	TRBV6-6	NA	TRBJ2-3	TGTGCTGCTGCCGGCCGCACAGATACGCAGTATTTT	CAAAGRTDTQYF
NA	TRBV7-2	NA	TRBJ2-6	TGTGCCAGCAGCTTAATGGGCAGCTCTGGGGCCAACGTCCTGACTTTC	CASSLMGSSGANVLTF
NA	TRBV5-4	NA	TRBJ2-3	TGTGCCAGCAGCCTATCTAGCACAGATACGCAGTATTTT	CASSLSSTDTQYF
NA	TRBV14	once	TRBJ2-1	TGTGCCAGCAGCCGGGATCTCTACTACAATGAGCAGTTCTTC	CASSRDLYYNEQFF
NA	TRBV19	NA	TRBJ2-3	TGTGCCAGTAGTAGGCGACTAGACACAGATACGCAGTATTTT	CASSRRLDTDTQYF
TRBD2	TRBV6-1	NA	TRBJ2-7	TGTGCCAGCAGTGCCGGGGGGGGAGGAACCTACGAGCAGTACTTC	CASSAGGGGTYEQYF
NA	TRBV30	NA	TRBJ2-2	TGTGCCTGGGGACGGGGTACCGGGGAGCTGTTTTTT	CAWGRGTGELFF
NA	TRBV7-3	NA	TRBJ2-3	TGTGCCAGCAGCTTAATAGGATCTTCCACAGATACGCAGTATTTT	CASSLIGSSTDTQYF
NA	TRBV28	few	TRBJ1-2	TGTGCCAGCAGCTCAGGCTATGGCTACACCTTC	CASSSGYGYTF
NA	TRBV10-2	few	TRBJ2-3	TGCGCCAGCAGTTTAAGCCCGGCTGGCACAGATACGCAGTATTTT	CASSLSPAGTDTQYF
TRBD2	TRBV6-5	NA	TRBJ2-7	TGTGCCAGCAAAGCGGGAGGCCACGAGCAGTACTTC	CASKAGGHEQYF
NA	TRBV28	NA	TRBJ2-1	TGTGCCAGCAGTTTCTCGCCCCGTGAGCAGTTCTTC	CASSFSPREQFF
TRBD1	TRBV25-1	NA	TRBJ2-5	TGTGCCACCACGGACAGGGCCTTTCAAGAGACCCAGTACTTC	CATTDRAFQETQYF
NA	TRBV5-1	NA	TRBJ1-4	TGCGCCAGCAGCCTTAGCCCCGGGACTAATGAAAAACTGTTTTTT	CASSLSPGTNEKLFF
TRBD1	TRBV18	NA	TRBJ1-1	TGTGCCAGCTCACCAGGACAGGGTTCTGAAGCTTTCTTT	CASSPGQGSEAFF
NA	TRBV7-2	NA	TRBJ1-1	TGTGCCAGCAGCTTAATGAGCACCTCTCGTGAAGCTTTCTTT	CASSLMSTSREAFF
NA	TRBV5-1	NA	TRBJ1-2	TGCGCCAGCAGCTTGGAATGGGACCCGCAGATTTATGGCTACACCTTC	CASSLEWDPQIYGYTF
TRBD1	TRBV5-1	NA	TRBJ2-1	TGCGCCAGCACCCCGGGACAGGGTTTCAATGAGCAGTTCTTC	CASTPGQGFNEQFF
TRBD2	TRBV7-2	NA	TRBJ2-1	TGTGCCAGCAGCTTTCCGGGACTAGCGGGAGTGTATGAGCAGTTCTTC	CASSFPGLAGVYEQFF
TRBD1	TRBV7-6	NA	TRBJ2-3	TGTGCCAGCAGCCCAACAGGGGGCCCCACAGATACGCAGTATTTT	CASSPTGGPTDTQYF
NA	TRBV5-6	NA	TRBJ1-1	TGTGCCAGCAGCTTGGATCCAGGGATAACTGAAGCTTTCTTT	CASSLDPGITEAFF
TRBD1	TRBV7-9	NA	TRBJ2-5	TGTGCCAGCAGCTTAGGGGACAGGGGCGGTCAGACCCAGTACTTC	CASSLGDRGGQTQYF
NA	TRBV7-9	few	TRBJ2-1	TGTGCCAGCAGCTCGGACACGAGCTCCTACAATGAGCAGTTCTTC	CASSSDTSSYNEQFF
NA	TRBV28	NA	TRBJ1-1	TGTGCCAGCAGTTGGGCAGGCATGGGGACTGAAGCTTTCTTT	CASSWAGMGTEAFF
TRBD1	TRBV2	NA	TRBJ2-6	TGTGCCAGCAGGACAGGGGCTGGGGCCAACGTCCTGACTTTC	CASRTGAGANVLTF
NA	TRBV14	NA	TRBJ2-2	TGTGCCAGCAGCCAAGTAAAGGGGAAGACCGGGGAGCTGTTTTTT	CASSQVKGKTGELFF
TRBD2	TRBV19	NA	TRBJ2-5	TGTGCCAGTAGTATTCAGCCGAGCGGGAGATCCCTCGAGACCCAGTACTTC	CASSIQPSGRSLETQYF
TRBD1	TRBV5-5	NA	TRBJ2-7	TGTGCCAGCAGCTTGGAGGGACAGGCTTACTACGAGCAGTACTTC	CASSLEGQAYYEQYF
TRBD1	TRBV6-5	once	TRBJ2-7	TGTGCCAGCAGTACCTGGACAGGGTACGAGCAGTACTTC	CASSTWTGYEQYF
NA	TRBV9	NA	TRBJ1-1	TGTGCCAGCAGCCCCAGGACAGACTACACTGAAGCTTTCTTT	CASSPRTDYTEAFF
NA	TRBV19	NA	TRBJ2-4	TGTGCCAGTAGTATAGGAGCAGCGGGCAAAAACATTCAGTACTTC	CASSIGAAGKNIQYF
NA	TRBV30	NA	TRBJ1-3	TGTGCCTGGAGTGGACTTTTTGAGGGAAACACCATATATTTT	CAWSGLFEGNTIYF
NA	TRBV30	NA	TRBJ1-2	TGTGCCTGGAGTCCCCCCCCGAGGGTTTATGGCTACACCTTC	CAWSPPPRVYGYTF
TRBD2	TRBV7-2	few	TRBJ2-7	TGTGCCAGCAGCTCCGGGACTAGCGGACCTCCATACGAGCAGTACTTC	CASSSGTSGPPYEQYF
NA	TRBV9	NA	TRBJ1-1	TGTGCCAGCAGCCTAGATGGATTCCTGGGGACTGAAGCTTTCTTT	CASSLDGFLGTEAFF
NA	TRBV18	NA	TRBJ1-1	TGTGCCAGCTCAGCCGGGCTGAACACTGAAGCTTTCTTT	CASSAGLNTEAFF
TRBD2	TRBV29-1	NA	TRBJ2-5	TGCAGCGCAGCACAGGCTAGCTGGGAGGGGTTGCAAGAGACCCAGTACTTC	CSAAQASWEGLQETQYF
NA	TRBV4-2	NA	TRBJ2-4	TGTGCCAGCAGCCTCGAAGCCAAAAACATTCAGTACTTC	CASSLEAKNIQYF
NA	TRBV29-1	NA	TRBJ1-2	TGCAGCGTTGAAGTATTGGAGAAGGATGGCTACACCTTC	CSVEVLEKDGYTF
TRBD1	TRBV2	NA	TRBJ2-5	TGTGCCAGCGGGGCCCAGGGGGCGTTGGGAGAGACCCAGTACTTC	CASGAQGALGETQYF
TRBD2	TRBV7-2	NA	TRBJ2-5	TGTGCCAGCAGCTTAGTGGTCGGGAGGCTGGAGACCCAGTACTTC	CASSLVVGRLETQYF
NA	TRBV7-2	NA	TRBJ2-5	TGTGCCAGCAGGCAAGGACAGATTTTACAAGAGACCCAGTACTTC	CASRQGQILQETQYF
TRBD1	TRBV18	NA	TRBJ2-5	TGTGCCAGCTCACCCCGGGTACAGGGGGCAAAAAAAGAGACCCAGTACTTC	CASSPRVQGAKKETQYF
TRBD1	TRBV28	NA	TRBJ2-1	TGTGCCAGCAGTCACTACCGGGACAGCGTCAATGAGCAGTTCTTC	CASSHYRDSVNEQFF
NA	TRBV18	NA	TRBJ1-2	TGTGCCAGCTTTCCCGGGGGCAGGACCAACTATGGCTACACCTTC	CASFPGGRTNYGYTF
TRBD1	TRBV29-1	NA	TRBJ2-3	TGCAGCGTTGTCGGGGACAGGGGGACAGATACGCAGTATTTT	CSVVGDRGTDTQYF